This T cell receptor (beta chain) was documented in a study of blood T cell repertoires in COVID-19. TCRdb keeps only in-frame clones here, not all; method: immunoSEQ multiplex PCR. The table lists about 74,000 clones, roughly 84% of them singletons. Germline lookup yields CDR1 SGHDT and CDR2 YYEEEE. The CDR3 runs 14 residues. V was pared by 1 base and J by 4 bases, with 4 bases of the junction left unmatched. The chain uses TRBV5-6 and TRBJ1-1; 7 positions match TRBD1. The TCR was taken from a man in his sixties or seventies with active or convalescent COVID-19. The sample comprised peripheral blood. The CDR3 loop is CASSLRGPGTEAFF. The CDR3 region has the DNA TGTGCCAGCAGCTTGAGGGGGCCTGGCACTGAAGCTTTCTTT.